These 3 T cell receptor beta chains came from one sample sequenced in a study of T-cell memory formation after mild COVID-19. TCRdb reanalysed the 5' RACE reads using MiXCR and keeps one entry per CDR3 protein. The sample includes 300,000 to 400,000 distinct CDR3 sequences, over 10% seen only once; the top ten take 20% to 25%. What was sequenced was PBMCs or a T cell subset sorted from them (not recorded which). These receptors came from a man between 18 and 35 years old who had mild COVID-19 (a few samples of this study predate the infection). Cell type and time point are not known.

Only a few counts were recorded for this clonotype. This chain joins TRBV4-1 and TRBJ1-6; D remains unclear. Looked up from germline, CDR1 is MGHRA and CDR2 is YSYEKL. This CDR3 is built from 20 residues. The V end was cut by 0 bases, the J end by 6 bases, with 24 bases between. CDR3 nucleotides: TGCGCCAGCAGCCAAGATCGCCTAGGACGGAAACTCTCTCCTAATTCACCCCTCCACTTT. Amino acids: CASSQDRLGRKLSPNSPLHF.

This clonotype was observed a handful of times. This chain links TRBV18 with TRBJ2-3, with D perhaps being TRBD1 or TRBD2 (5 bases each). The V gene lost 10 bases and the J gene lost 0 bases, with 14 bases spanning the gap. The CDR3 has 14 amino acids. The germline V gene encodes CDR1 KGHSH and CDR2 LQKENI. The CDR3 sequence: CATPRGPSTDTQYF. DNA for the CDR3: TGTGCCACCCCCCGGGGCCCTAGCACAGATACGCAGTATTTT.

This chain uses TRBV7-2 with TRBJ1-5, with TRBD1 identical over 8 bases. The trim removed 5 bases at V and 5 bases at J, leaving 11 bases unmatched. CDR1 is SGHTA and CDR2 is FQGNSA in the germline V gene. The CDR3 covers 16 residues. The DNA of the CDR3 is TGTGCCAGCAGCCCCGACAGGGGCATGCTGTATCAGCCCCAGCATTTT. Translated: CASSPDRGMLYQPQHF. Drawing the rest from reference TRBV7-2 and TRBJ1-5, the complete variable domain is GAGVSQSPSNKVTEKGKDVELRCDPISGHTALYWYRQSLGQGLEFLIYFQGNSAPDKSGLPSDRFSAERTGGSVSTLTIQRTQQEDSAVYLCASSPDRGMLYQPQHFGDGTRLSIL.